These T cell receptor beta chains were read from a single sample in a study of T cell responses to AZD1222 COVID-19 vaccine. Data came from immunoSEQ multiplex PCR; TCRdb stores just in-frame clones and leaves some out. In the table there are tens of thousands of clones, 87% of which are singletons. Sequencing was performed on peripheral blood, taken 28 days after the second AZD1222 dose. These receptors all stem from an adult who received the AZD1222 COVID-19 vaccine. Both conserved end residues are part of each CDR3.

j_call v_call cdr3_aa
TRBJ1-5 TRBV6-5 CASTDSWERQPQHF
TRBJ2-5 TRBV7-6 CASSFSDKRTQYF
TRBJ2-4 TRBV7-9 CASSILAKNIQYF
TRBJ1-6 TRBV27 CASSPTGRHSPLHF
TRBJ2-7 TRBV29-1 CSVGTSGSSYEQYF
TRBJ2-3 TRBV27 CASRTGPSSTDTQYF
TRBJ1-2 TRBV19 CASSISGGYGYTF
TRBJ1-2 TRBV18 CASSGQALEGYTF
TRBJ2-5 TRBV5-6 CASSVQETQYF
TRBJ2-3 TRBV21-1 CASRDQSTDTQYF
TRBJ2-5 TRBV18 CASSPAGGGQETQYF
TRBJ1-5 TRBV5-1 CASSLDGGVQPQHF
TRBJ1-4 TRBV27 CASRGRPSPTNEKLFF
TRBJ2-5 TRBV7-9 CASSPGTVGGETQYF
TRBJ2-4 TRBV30 CAWGAGSLAKNIQYF
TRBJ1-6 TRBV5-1 CASSLRVVDSPLHF
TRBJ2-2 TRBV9 CASSPRTSGIISNTGELFF
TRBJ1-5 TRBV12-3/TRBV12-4 CASSLGGGQPQHF
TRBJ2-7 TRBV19 CASSIPGQGTYEQYF
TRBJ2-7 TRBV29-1 CSVLRLAGTTYEQYF
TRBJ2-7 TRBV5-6 CASSPAGLAGGRREQYF
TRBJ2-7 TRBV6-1 CASSDGSGNEQYF
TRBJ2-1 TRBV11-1 CASSLGLSGRRYEQFF
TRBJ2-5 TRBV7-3 CASSQGAGAGGTQYF
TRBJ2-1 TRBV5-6 CASSLALSGRGGNEQFF
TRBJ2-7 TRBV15 CATSKNPRDEQYF
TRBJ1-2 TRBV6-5 CASSYSTGYGYTF
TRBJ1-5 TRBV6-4 CASSRQGQPQHF
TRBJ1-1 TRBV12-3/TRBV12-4 CASTRGSWTEAFF
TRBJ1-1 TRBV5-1 CASSPVIAGVGTEAFF
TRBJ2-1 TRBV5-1 CASTRSGHGINEQFF
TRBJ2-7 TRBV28 CASSLRYEQYF
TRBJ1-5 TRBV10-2 CASSEAGGSNQPQHF
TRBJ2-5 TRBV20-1 CSVGGVETQYF
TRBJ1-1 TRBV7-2 CASSSGLRGAPEAFF
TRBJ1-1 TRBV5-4 CASSFSRDRVNTEAFF
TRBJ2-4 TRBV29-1 CSVRLPGLAGENIQYF
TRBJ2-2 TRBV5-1 CASSVLAGGQSDGLFF
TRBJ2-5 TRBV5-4 CASSSGSDQETQYF
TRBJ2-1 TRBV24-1 CATSDLTGSYNEQFF
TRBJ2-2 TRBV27 CASRAPYRLPTNTGELFF
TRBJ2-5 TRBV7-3 CASSPGTTQETQYF
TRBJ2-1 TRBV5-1 CASSSGLAGGQTNEQFF
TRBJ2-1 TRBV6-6 CASSYPGQGNEQFF